A selection of T cell receptor beta chains follows, all from one sample in a study of blood T cell repertoires in COVID-19. Some clones are missing from TCRdb's copy, which holds only in-frame ones; the method was immunoSEQ multiplex PCR. Of roughly 250,000 clones detected, approximately 86% appear once; the ten largest clones hold more than 5.5%. Sequenced: peripheral blood. These receptors were taken from a human donor in a cohort sampled during active COVID-19. CDR3s include the opening cysteine and the closing phenylalanine or tryptophan. A D gene is named only where the DNA matches it firmly. Some rows have no size entry. The others give once, few or many, or a class for an expanded clone.

J gene,V gene,clone size,D gene,CDR3 protein,CDR3 DNA
TRBJ1-5,TRBV4-1,few,-,CASSHWGFPGNNQPQHF,TGCGCCAGCAGCCATTGGGGTTTCCCGGGAAACAATCAGCCCCAGCATTTT
TRBJ2-6,TRBV19,-,-,CASVPQGSGANVLTF,TGTGCCAGTGTCCCTCAGGGGTCCGGGGCCAACGTCCTGACTTTC
TRBJ1-1,TRBV10-3,-,TRBD1,CAITGTGDNTEAFF,TGTGCCATCACTGGGACAGGGGATAACACTGAAGCTTTCTTT
TRBJ2-5,TRBV28,once,-,CASSPGYQETQYF,TGTGCCAGCAGCCCAGGGTACCAAGAGACCCAGTACTTC
TRBJ1-5,TRBV19,-,TRBD1,CASSARDRVRQPQHF,TGTGCCAGTAGTGCCCGGGACAGGGTAAGGCAGCCCCAGCATTTT
TRBJ2-4,TRBV2,few,TRBD1,CASRSTGVSLTRFQYF,TGTGCCAGCAGATCCACAGGGGTGTCGCTCACCAGGTTTCAGTACTTC
TRBJ1-2,TRBV5-4,-,TRBD1,CASSYDRVGGYTF,TGTGCCAGCAGCTACGACAGGGTTGGCGGCTACACCTTC
TRBJ1-2,TRBV30,-,-,CAWSRRWGEHGYTF,TGTGCCTGGAGTAGGAGATGGGGGGAACATGGCTACACCTTC
TRBJ1-5,TRBV6-5,few,-,CASSYAGSNQPQHF,TGTGCCAGCAGTTACGCGGGCTCTAATCAGCCCCAGCATTTT
TRBJ2-1,TRBV4-2,-,-,CASSQSRLAVNNEQFF,TGTGCCAGCAGCCAAAGTCGGCTAGCTGTCAACAATGAGCAGTTCTTC
TRBJ1-2,TRBV29-1,-,TRBD1,CSVVNTGQVLDYGYTF,TGCAGCGTAGTAAATACGGGACAGGTATTAGACTATGGCTACACCTTC
TRBJ1-3,TRBV3-1/TRBV3-2,-,-,CASSQEELVHTIYF,TGTGCCAGCAGCCAAGAAGAACTAGTCCACACCATATATTTT
TRBJ1-3,TRBV7-2,-,-,CASSQFTGFTGNTIYF,TGTGCCAGCAGCCAATTCACAGGTTTTACTGGAAACACCATATATTTT
TRBJ1-2,TRBV5-1,-,-,CASSLDDSTLGYTF,TGCGCCAGCAGCTTGGATGACAGCACCCTAGGCTACACCTTC
TRBJ1-2,TRBV6-5,few,TRBD1,CASSSTGGAGYGYTF,TGTGCCAGCAGTTCTACAGGGGGCGCAGGCTATGGCTACACCTTC
TRBJ2-3,TRBV19,-,TRBD2,CASSIDTSGARDTQYF,TGTGCCAGTAGTATAGATACTAGCGGGGCGAGAGATACGCAGTATTTT
TRBJ1-2,TRBV27,-,TRBD1,CASSFGQGGGYTF,TGTGCCAGCAGTTTCGGACAGGGAGGTGGCTACACCTTC
TRBJ2-1,TRBV11-1,-,TRBD1,CASSLDTGAYNEQFF,TGTGCCAGCAGCTTAGATACAGGGGCGTACAATGAGCAGTTCTTC
TRBJ1-3,TRBV6-5,-,TRBD1,CASSSTTGDSGNTIYF,TGTGCCAGCAGTTCCACGACAGGGGACTCTGGAAACACCATATATTTT
TRBJ2-3,TRBV7-3,-,-,CASSPQGGAADTQYF,TGTGCCAGCAGCCCCCAAGGGGGGGCCGCAGATACGCAGTATTTT
TRBJ1-2,TRBV28,-,TRBD1,CASSSGQGNGYTF,TGTGCCAGCAGCTCGGGACAGGGAAATGGCTACACCTTC
TRBJ2-7,TRBV11-1,-,TRBD1,CASSQARTGGYQYF,TGTGCCAGCAGCCAAGCCCGGACAGGGGGGTACCAGTACTTC
TRBJ1-3,TRBV19,-,-,CASSIIGLRSGNTIYF,TGTGCCAGTAGTATTATCGGACTTCGCTCTGGAAACACCATATATTTT
TRBJ2-7,TRBV29-1,-,-,CSGQTGYEQYF,TGCAGCGGGCAAACGGGGTACGAGCAGTACTTC
TRBJ1-1,TRBV3-1/TRBV3-2,-,TRBD1,CASSPGTGGREAFF,TGTGCCAGCAGCCCCGGGACAGGAGGCCGTGAAGCTTTCTTT
TRBJ2-1,TRBV28,-,TRBD1,CASSYRGRQIYNEQFF,TGTGCCAGCAGTTACAGGGGCCGGCAAATATATAATGAGCAGTTCTTC
TRBJ1-2,TRBV27,many,TRBD1,CASSFRDSNYGYTF,TGTGCCAGCAGTTTCAGGGACAGTAACTATGGCTACACCTTC
TRBJ1-6,TRBV6-1,-,TRBD1,CASSEMSGQLLSPLHF,TGTGCCAGCAGTGAGATGTCGGGACAGCTCCTTTCACCCCTCCACTTT
TRBJ1-3,TRBV4-1,-,-,CASSPTRLKTGNTIYF,TGCGCCAGCAGCCCTACCAGACTGAAAACTGGAAACACCATATATTTT
TRBJ1-1,TRBV30,-,TRBD1,CAWNRAGGMNTEAFF,TGTGCCTGGAACAGGGCAGGGGGGATGAACACTGAAGCTTTCTTT
TRBJ2-3,TRBV5-1,once,-,CASSLGTYLGDTQYF,TGCGCCAGCAGCTTGGGGACTTATTTAGGAGATACGCAGTATTTT
TRBJ2-7,TRBV19,-,TRBD2,CASSINPASGVYEQYF,TGTGCCAGTAGTATAAACCCGGCTAGCGGGGTCTACGAGCAGTACTTC
TRBJ2-2,TRBV28,-,TRBD2,CASSARTSGKWGGELFF,TGTGCCAGCAGTGCCCGGACTAGCGGGAAATGGGGTGGGGAGCTGTTTTTT
TRBJ2-7,TRBV12-3/TRBV12-4,-,TRBD1,CASSFDRGREQYF,TGTGCCAGCAGTTTTGACAGGGGGAGGGAGCAGTACTTC
TRBJ2-1,TRBV6-2/TRBV6-3,-,TRBD1,CASSYEQGSYNEQFF,TGTGCCAGCAGTTACGAACAGGGGTCCTACAATGAGCAGTTCTTC